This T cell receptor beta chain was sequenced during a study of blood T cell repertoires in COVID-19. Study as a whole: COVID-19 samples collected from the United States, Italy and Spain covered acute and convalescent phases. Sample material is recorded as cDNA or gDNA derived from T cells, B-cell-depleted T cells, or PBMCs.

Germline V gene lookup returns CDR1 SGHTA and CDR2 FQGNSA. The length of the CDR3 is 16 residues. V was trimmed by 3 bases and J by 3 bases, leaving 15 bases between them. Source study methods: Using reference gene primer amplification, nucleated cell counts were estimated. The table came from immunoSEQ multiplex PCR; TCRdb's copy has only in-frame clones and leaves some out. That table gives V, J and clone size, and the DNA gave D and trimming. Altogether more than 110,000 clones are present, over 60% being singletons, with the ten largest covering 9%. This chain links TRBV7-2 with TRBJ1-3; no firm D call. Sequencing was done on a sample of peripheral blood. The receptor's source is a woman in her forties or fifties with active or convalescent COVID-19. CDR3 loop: CASSFRLLTGGNTIYF. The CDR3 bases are TGTGCCAGCAGCTTTCGACTCCTGACGGGTGGAAACACCATATATTTT.